This TCR beta chain was identified in a study of cytomegalovirus exposure and HLA in healthy donors. General study findings and limits: Highly shared sequence variants in one cluster were likely a sequencing artifact.

This clone was seen only a few times. What it recognizes is unknown. Trimming cost V 2 bases and J 4 bases; bases outside gene matches: 1. The CDR3 is 13 amino acids. From germline, CDR1 is SGHTA and CDR2 FQGTGA. It was with 60 Vbeta and 13 Jbeta primers that the PCR ran. Libraries were prepared by immunoSEQ multiplex PCR; TCRdb keeps only in-frame clonotypes and omits some of them. The table records about 110,000 clones, around four fifths of them present only once. The TCR comes from a man aged 25 to 40 in good health and CMV-seropositive. What was sequenced was PBMCs. This chain connects TRBV7-3 to TRBJ1-2, with 7 bases matching TRBD1. The CDR3 DNA reads as TGTGCCAGCAGCTTAGGGACAGTCTATGGCTACACCTTC. It yields the protein CASSLGTVYGYTF.